Listed here are 31 T cell receptor beta chains from one sample, sequenced in a study of early T cells in non-severe SARS-CoV-2 infection (dated by TCRdb to about 2021). Library preparation was by 5' RACE. The data were produced on a NextSeq 500. The public reads were reprocessed in TCRdb via fastp at Q25 and MiXCR, keeping in-frame beta chains. Rows merge per CDR3 protein into single entries with the most common DNA and genes. The table for this sample lists tens of thousands of distinct CDR3 sequences; around 9.1% of them were counted only once. The biggest ten clones account for more than 7.5% of the sample. Material: whole blood, obtained at baseline. The receptors derive from an adult who was a healthcare worker with PCR-confirmed SARS-CoV-2 infection or an uninfected control (not recorded which).

The chain links TRBV10-3 to TRBJ2-3, with 7 bases that match TRBD2. Germline CDR1 is ENHRY and CDR2 is SYGVKD. This CDR3 has 15 residues. V lost 4 bases, J lost 5 bases, and 9 bases stayed unmatched. CDR3 sequence (DNA): TGTGCCATCAGTGTTTCGGGACTACGGGGAGATACGCAGTATTTT. Its translation is CAISVSGLRGDTQYF.

In this sample, this clonotype turned up many times. The chain combines TRBV27 with TRBJ2-4; 7 positions agree with TRBD1. V was pared by 6 bases and J by 4 bases, with 6 bases of the junction left unmatched. Germline V gene lookup returns CDR1 MNHEY and CDR2 SMNVEV (reference sequence). This CDR3 comprises 14 residues. CDR3 nucleotides: TGTGCCAGCAGGGGGACAGAGGCAAAAAACATTCAGTACTTC. Translating gives CASRGTEAKNIQYF.

This clonotype was recorded many times. The genes are TRBV30 and TRBJ1-2, with D possibly being TRBD1 (5 bases). CDR1 is GTSNPN, CDR2 SVGIG, per germline (reference sequence). The CDR3 contains 13 residues. The V end lost 5 bases, the J end lost 2 bases, and 12 bases lay between the germline ends. In DNA, the CDR3 is TGTGCCTGGGCCAGGGACTTGAACTATGGCTACACCTTC. Translating it yields CAWARDLNYGYTF.

This clonotype was found a few times. The V gene is TRBV19, the J gene TRBJ1-5; 7 bases match TRBD1. Germline CDR1 reads LNHDA; CDR2 reads SQIVND (reference sequence). Germline trimming cut 6 bases from V and 1 base from J; bases unmatched to any gene: 6. The CDR3 spans 15 residues. Here the CDR3 DNA reads TGTGCCAGTAGACCCGGGACAGCGAGCAATCAGCCCCAGCATTTT. Translation: CASRPGTASNQPQHF. Drawing the rest from reference TRBV19 and TRBJ1-5, the complete variable domain is DGGITQSPKYLFRKEGQNVTLSCEQNLNHDAMYWYRQDPGQGLRLIYYSQIVNDFQKGDIAEGYSVSREKKESFPLTVTSAQKNPTAFYLCASRPGTASNQPQHFGDGTRLSIL.

This clonotype came up a few times. The chain combines TRBV7-3 with TRBJ2-1; 10 bases align to TRBD1. Losses at the gene ends were 1 base for V and 6 bases for J; bases not matched to a gene: 3. Per the germline V gene, CDR1 is SGHTA and CDR2 is FQGTGA. The CDR3 covers 15 residues. The CDR3 DNA reads TGTGCCAGCAGCTTAATGGGACAGGGGAGCAATGAGCAGTTCTTC. Amino acid sequence: CASSLMGQGSNEQFF.

V is TRBV23-1 and J is TRBJ2-1; TRBD2 agrees at 7 bases. TRBV23-1 is flagged as an ORF with uncertain function. This CDR3 has 18 residues. Trimming took 1 base from V and 0 from J; bases not matched to a gene: 9. This chain's CDR3 is CASSQFRDGGISYNEQFF. CDR3 coding DNA: TGCGCCAGCAGTCAATTTAGGGACGGGGGGATCTCCTACAATGAGCAGTTCTTC.

About this clonotype: The junction shows a germline mismatch at one end, possibly a read error. The CDR3 bases are TGCAGCGCCGATAACAGGGGGAACAGTGAAGCTTTCTTT. This sequence encodes CSADNRGNSEAFF. This chain joins TRBV29-1 and TRBJ1-1; 8 nucleotides align to TRBD1. Germline V gene lookup returns CDR1 SQVTM and CDR2 ANQGSEA. The CDR3 totals 13 residues.

This clonotype was recorded many times. The chain employs TRBV6-5 and TRBJ1-5; perhaps TRBD1 as D (6 bases). The CDR3 has 15 amino acids. Germline V gene data show CDR1 as MNHEY and CDR2 as SVGAGI. The ends were cut back, 0 bases at V and 6 bases at J, with 12 bases in the middle. The CDR3 loop reads CASSYSAGALQPQHF. CDR3 nucleotide sequence: TGTGCCAGCAGTTACTCGGCAGGGGCGCTTCAGCCCCAGCATTTT.

This clonotype appeared many times. V gene TRBV7-2 combines with J gene TRBJ2-7; D is ambiguous. CDR1 and CDR2 from the germline V gene are SGHTA and FQGNSA. Deletions cut 4 bases from V and 6 bases from J, with 13 bases between. CDR3 size: 13 residues. The chain's CDR3 is CASSYPLGAEQYF. The CDR3 DNA reads TGTGCCAGCAGCTACCCCCTGGGTGCCGAGCAGTACTTC.

The V and J genes are TRBV12-5 and TRBJ2-7; D is perhaps TRBD2 (5 bases). Trimming removed 3 bases from V and 0 bases from J, with 12 bases in between. The CDR3 runs 15 residues. Germline V gives CDR1 LGHNT, CDR2 FRNRAP. The CDR3 DNA is TGTGCTAGTGGTTTCCCCGGGGTGGGCTCCTACGAGCAGTACTTC. Translating it yields CASGFPGVGSYEQYF.

This clonotype was detected only a few times. This sequence joins TRBV18 and TRBJ1-1; D unclear. The germline CDR1 and CDR2 sequences are KGHSH and LQKENI. The CDR3 spans 13 residues. The ends were cut back, 2 bases at V and 0 bases at J, with 4 bases in the middle. CDR3 DNA: TGTGCCAGCTCACCATATATGAACACTGAAGCTTTCTTT. This translates into CASSPYMNTEAFF.

The chain is built from TRBV19 and TRBJ1-6; 10 nucleotides agree with TRBD1. The germline gives CDR1 LNHDA, CDR2 SQIVND (reference sequence). This CDR3 is built from 15 residues. V lost 9 bases, J lost 4 bases, and 6 bases stayed unmatched. The CDR3 DNA reads as TGTGCCAGCCAGGGGGACAGGGGATATAATTCACCCCTCCACTTT. It is translated as CASQGDRGYNSPLHF.

The chain employs TRBV7-9 and TRBJ1-1, with D unclear. Trimming removed 11 bases at V and 2 bases at J, with 15 bases between. The CDR3 loop spans 13 amino acids. CDR1 is SEHNR and CDR2 is FQNEAQ in the germline V gene (reference sequence). This CDR3 reads CAARAISNTEAFF. DNA for the CDR3: TGTGCCGCGCGGGCCATTTCTAACACTGAAGCTTTCTTT.

The CDR3 DNA reads TGTGCCAGCAGCTTCAGTATGAACACTGAAGCTTTCTTT. Translated: CASSFSMNTEAFF. The chain is built from TRBV11-3 and TRBJ1-1; D gene uncertain. The CDR3 has 13 amino acids. Germline CDR1 reads SGHNT; CDR2 reads YENEEA. Trimming took off 3 bases at V and 0 bases at J, with 5 bases between the two ends. Combining the CDR3 with reference TRBV11-3 and TRBJ1-1 gives the whole variable domain EAGVVQSPRYKIIEKKQPVAFWCNPISGHNTLYWYLQNLGQGPELLIRYENEEAVDDSQLPKDRFSAERLKGVDSTLKIQPAELGDSAVYLCASSFSMNTEAFFGQGTRLTVV.

In this sample, this clonotype is medium-sized (0.01 to 0.1%). The chain joins TRBV7-9 to TRBJ2-3; D is ambiguous. The V end lost 8 bases, the J end lost 0 bases, and 6 bases lay between the germline ends. Germline loops: CDR1 SEHNR, CDR2 FQNEAQ (reference sequence). This CDR3 region has 12 residues. For the CDR3, the DNA is TGTGCCAGCTCAGAAAGCACAGATACGCAGTATTTT. It yields the protein CASSESTDTQYF.

This clonotype was seen more than once but under ten times. The junction shows a germline mismatch at one end, possibly a read error. The chain couples TRBV20-1 to TRBJ2-2; maybe TRBD1 (7 bases). Germline CDR1 reads DFQATT; CDR2 reads SNEGSKA (reference sequence). This CDR3 region has 15 residues. CDR3 residues: CSAFRAGGNAGELFF. The CDR3 bases are TGCAGTGCTTTCAGGGCAGGGGGGAACGCCGGGGAGCTGTTTTTT.

This clonotype was detected only a few times. The chain combines TRBV10-3 with TRBJ2-7; D gene uncertain. The V gene's germline CDR1 is ENHRY and CDR2 SYGVKD. V shed 10 bases and J shed 0 bases, with 13 bases lying between them. The CDR3 runs to 13 residues. The CDR3 DNA follows: TGTGCCACCACGGGCCGCAGCTCCTACGAGCAGTACTTC. Translated: CATTGRSSYEQYF.

The chain links TRBV7-9 to TRBJ1-2; 7 bases line up with TRBD1. Germline values: CDR1 SEHNR, CDR2 FQNEAQ (reference sequence). This CDR3 is built from 15 residues. Losses at the gene ends were 2 bases for V and 4 bases for J; bases not matched to a gene: 7. The CDR3 DNA reads TGTGCCAGCAGCTTACCCCGACAGGGAAGCTATGGCTACACCTTC. As protein: CASSLPRQGSYGYTF.

This clonotype has just a few counts. A read error may account for a junction end that differs from germline. This sequence joins TRBV9 and TRBJ2-2; 11 nucleotides line up with TRBD1. The CDR3 loop spans 16 amino acids. Germline CDR1 SGDLS, CDR2 YYNGEE. CDR3 protein: CASSQGTGGNTGELFF. The CDR3 bases are TGCGCCAGCAGCCAAGGGACAGGGGGTAACACCGGGGAGCTGTTTTTT.

The chain is built from TRBV14 and TRBJ2-7, with D hard to call. Germline V CDR1 and CDR2: SGHDN, FVKESK. Trimming left V 1 base short and J 0 bases short, with 13 bases between. The CDR3 totals 16 residues. CDR3 region: CASSQGNGPISYEQYF. DNA for the CDR3: TGTGCCAGCAGCCAAGGTAACGGACCGATCTCCTACGAGCAGTACTTC.

Many counts were recorded for this clonotype. The chain links TRBV6-6 to TRBJ1-6, with D perhaps matching TRBD1 (6 bases). Germline CDR1 is MNHNY and CDR2 is SVGAGI (reference sequence). V lost 6 bases and J 7 bases, leaving 16 bases between the germline ends. This CDR3 region has 15 residues. CDR3 region: CASRDPGGPNSPLHF. For the CDR3, the DNA is TGTGCCAGCAGGGACCCCGGGGGGCCCAATTCACCCCTCCACTTT.

CDR3 DNA sequence: TGCAGTGCTAGAGCCAGGCCAGGGGGCGGCGGGGAGCTGTTTTTT. It encodes CSARARPGGGGELFF. This chain joins TRBV20-1 and TRBJ2-2; 8 nucleotides align to TRBD1. The V segment lost 1 base and the J segment 7 bases; nucleotides outside the gene matches: 8. Germline V lookup: CDR1 DFQATT, CDR2 SNEGSKA (reference sequence). This CDR3 contains 15 residues.

This clonotype was seen repeatedly, ten times or more. The chain carries TRBV9 and TRBJ2-7, with 12 bases matching TRBD2. The CDR3 loop spans 14 amino acids. J lost 5 bases, V lost 4 bases, and 4 bases had no gene match. Germline values: CDR1 SGDLS, CDR2 YYNGEE. CDR3 in amino acids: CASSRTSGEDEQYF. The CDR3 DNA follows: TGTGCCAGCAGCCGGACTAGCGGGGAAGACGAGCAGTACTTC.

This chain uses TRBV21-1 with TRBJ2-4. TRBV21-1 is classified as a pseudogene. CDR3 size: 16 residues. DNA for the CDR3: TGTGCCAGCAGCCCTAAAAACGCGCTAGCCAAAAACATTCAGTACTTC. Its translation is CASSPKNALAKNIQYF.

As DNA, the CDR3 is TGTGCCAGCAGCTTAGTCTCGGGGAGCGGGGAAACAGATACGCAGTATTTT. Its translation is CASSLVSGSGETDTQYF. V is TRBV7-8 and J is TRBJ2-3, with 7 bases fitting TRBD2. Germline values: CDR1 SGHVS, CDR2 FQNEAQ. Trimming removed 1 base from V and 3 bases from J; junction bases left unmatched: 10. This CDR3 comprises 17 residues.

V usage is TRBV7-2 and J usage is TRBJ2-3; D could derive from TRBD1 or TRBD2 (5 bases each). Germline values: CDR1 SGHTA, CDR2 FQGNSA. V lost 5 bases and J 1 base, leaving 16 bases between the germline ends. The CDR3 covers 16 residues. This chain's CDR3 is CASSQLRGRGTDTQYF. In DNA, the CDR3 is TGTGCCAGCAGCCAACTCCGGGGCCGGGGCACAGATACGCAGTATTTT. Variable domain in full (rest from reference TRBV7-2 and TRBJ2-3): GAGVSQSPSNKVTEKGKDVELRCDPISGHTALYWYRQSLGQGLEFLIYFQGNSAPDKSGLPSDRFSAERTGGSVSTLTIQRTQQEDSAVYLCASSQLRGRGTDTQYFGPGTRLTVL.

This clonotype was recorded at least ten times. The rearrangement joins TRBV2 to TRBJ2-7; 8 bases match TRBD2. V shed 6 bases and J 4 bases; nucleotides not matched to a gene: 8. Germline V gene sequence: CDR1 SNHLY, CDR2 FYNNEI. The length of the CDR3 is 14 residues. CDR3 protein: CASRGTRAGYEQYF. In DNA form, the CDR3 reads TGTGCCAGCAGAGGGACTAGGGCTGGGTACGAGCAGTACTTC.

This chain links TRBV11-2 with TRBJ2-2; D is unclear. CDR3 size: 14 residues. CDR1 is SGHAT, CDR2 FQNNGV, per germline. Trimming removed 5 bases from V and 0 bases from J, with 7 bases in between. CDR3 coding DNA: TGTGCCAGCAGCCAATCACCGAACACCGGGGAGCTGTTTTTT. Amino acids: CASSQSPNTGELFF.

This clonotype was seen at least ten times. The rearrangement uses TRBV20-1 and TRBJ2-7, with D uncertain. V was pared by 5 bases and J by 2 bases, with 10 bases between. CDR1 is DFQATT, CDR2 SNEGSKA, per germline (reference sequence). The CDR3 runs 12 residues. The CDR3 nucleotides are TGCAGTGCTCCGGGCCGAACCTACGAGCAGTACTTC. As protein: CSAPGRTYEQYF.

The sample holds a few counts of this clonotype. This chain links TRBV19 with TRBJ1-5; D gene unclear. Trimming pared 5 bases from V and 5 bases from J, leaving 10 bases between. Germline lookup yields CDR1 LNHDA and CDR2 SQIVND (reference sequence). CDR3 length: 13 residues. The CDR3 protein is CASSPDRYQPQHF. In DNA, the CDR3 is TGTGCCAGTAGTCCCGACCGGTATCAGCCCCAGCATTTT.

This rearrangement joins TRBV12-3 or TRBV12-4 to TRBJ2-1; 8 bases match TRBD1. The junction had 8 bases not matched to a gene; V was cut back by 6 bases and J by 7 bases. The CDR3 spans 14 residues. CDR3 in amino acids: CASSSGQGGNEQFF. CDR3 DNA sequence: TGTGCCAGCAGCTCCGGACAGGGAGGTAATGAGCAGTTCTTC.